This T cell receptor beta chain originates from a study of identical twins. This CDR3 is 16 amino acids long. V was pared by 0 bases and J by 5 bases, with 14 bases between. Germline values: CDR1 SGHVS, CDR2 FQNEAQ. General observations from the study: Model-predicted out-of-frame TCR alpha sharing fell below observed values in monozygotic twins.

About this clonotype itself: Its antigen remains unknown.

TCRdb analysed the 5' RACE reads with MiXCR anew, one entry per CDR3 protein. Among more than 1.5 million distinct CDR3 sequences listed, 32% were seen once. Specimen: cord blood. This clonotype originated in a newborn girl in good health. The V and J genes are TRBV7-8 and TRBJ2-1; perhaps TRBD2 as D (5 bases). The CDR3 reads CASSLARTGGHNEQFF. Written as DNA, the CDR3 is TGTGCCAGCAGCTTAGCCCGGACTGGCGGACACAATGAGCAGTTCTTC. The full variable domain, in which reference TRBV7-8 and TRBJ2-1 provide the parts outside the CDR3, is GAGVSQSPRYKVAKRGQDVALRCDPISGHVSLFWYQQALGQGPEFLTYFQNEAQLDKSGLPSDRFFAERPEGSVSTLKIQRTQQEDSAVYLCASSLARTGGHNEQFFGPGTRLTVL.